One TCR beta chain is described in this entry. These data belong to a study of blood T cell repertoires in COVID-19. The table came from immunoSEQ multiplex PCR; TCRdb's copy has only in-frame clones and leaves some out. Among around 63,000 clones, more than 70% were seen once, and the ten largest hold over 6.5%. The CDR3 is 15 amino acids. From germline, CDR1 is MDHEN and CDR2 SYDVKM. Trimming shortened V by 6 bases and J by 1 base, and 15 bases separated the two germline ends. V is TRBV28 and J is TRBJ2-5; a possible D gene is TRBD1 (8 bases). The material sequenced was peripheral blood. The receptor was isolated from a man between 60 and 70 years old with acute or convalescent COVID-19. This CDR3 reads CASRGDRTSQETQYF. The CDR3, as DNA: TGTGCCAGCAGAGGGGACAGGACTAGCCAAGAGACCCAGTACTTC.